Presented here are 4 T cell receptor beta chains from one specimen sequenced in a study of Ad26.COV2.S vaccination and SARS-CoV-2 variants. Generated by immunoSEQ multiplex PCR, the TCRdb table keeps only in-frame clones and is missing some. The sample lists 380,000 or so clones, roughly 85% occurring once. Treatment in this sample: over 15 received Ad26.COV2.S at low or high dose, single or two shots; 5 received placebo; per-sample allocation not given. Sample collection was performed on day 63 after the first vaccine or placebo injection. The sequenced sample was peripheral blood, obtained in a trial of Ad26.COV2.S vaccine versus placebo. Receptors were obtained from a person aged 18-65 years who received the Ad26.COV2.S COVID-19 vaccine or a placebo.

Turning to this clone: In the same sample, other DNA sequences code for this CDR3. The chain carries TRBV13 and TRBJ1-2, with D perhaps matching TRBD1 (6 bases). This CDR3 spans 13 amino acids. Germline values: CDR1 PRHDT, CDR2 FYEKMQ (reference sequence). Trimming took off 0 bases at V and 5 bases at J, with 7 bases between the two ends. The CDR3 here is CASSLGGAYGYTF. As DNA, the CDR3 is TGTGCCAGCAGCTTAGGGGGGGCTTATGGCTACACCTTC.

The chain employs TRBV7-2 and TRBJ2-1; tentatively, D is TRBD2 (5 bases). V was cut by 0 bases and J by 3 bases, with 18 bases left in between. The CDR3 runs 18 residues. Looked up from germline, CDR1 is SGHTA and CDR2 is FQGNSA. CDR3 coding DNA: TGTGCCAGCAGCTTAGCGAAAGGAGGTACCTCAAACTACAATGAGCAGTTCTTC. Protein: CASSLAKGGTSNYNEQFF.

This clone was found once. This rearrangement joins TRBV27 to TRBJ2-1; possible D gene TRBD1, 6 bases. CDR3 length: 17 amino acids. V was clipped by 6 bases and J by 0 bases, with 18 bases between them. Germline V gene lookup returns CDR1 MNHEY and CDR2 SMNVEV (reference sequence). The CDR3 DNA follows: TGTGCCAGCAGCACCCGCGCCGGGACAAGCTCCTACAATGAGCAGTTCTTC. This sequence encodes CASSTRAGTSSYNEQFF.

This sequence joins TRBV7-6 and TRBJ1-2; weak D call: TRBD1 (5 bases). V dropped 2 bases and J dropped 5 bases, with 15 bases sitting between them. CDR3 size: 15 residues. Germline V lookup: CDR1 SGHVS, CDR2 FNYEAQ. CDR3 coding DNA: TGTGCCAGCAGCTTATCTGGGGCGGGGACTTATGGCTACACCTTC. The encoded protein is CASSLSGAGTYGYTF.